This T cell receptor (beta chain) stems from a study of Ad26.COV2.S vaccination and SARS-CoV-2 variants. Sequencing was performed with immunoSEQ multiplex PCR; in TCRdb, only in-frame clones are kept and a portion is missing. The sample holds more than 300,000 clones, 70% to 90% seen once. The germline V gene encodes CDR1 MGHRA and CDR2 YSYEKL. This CDR3 comprises 14 residues. Deletions cut 0 bases from V and 2 bases from J, with 7 bases between. As for treatment: roughly 18 received Ad26.COV2.S at low or high dose, single or two shots; 5 received placebo; per-sample allocation not given. All samples were drawn on day 63, counting from the first vaccine or placebo injection.

The sequencing here drew on peripheral blood, taken in a trial of Ad26.COV2.S vaccine versus placebo. The chain employs TRBV4-1 and TRBJ1-1, with a tentative D call TRBD1 (5 bases). This sequence originates from a person aged 18-60 years who received the Ad26.COV2.S COVID-19 vaccine or a placebo. The CDR3 DNA reads as TGCGCCAGCAGCCAAGATAGGGACAACACTGAAGCTTTCTTT. Residues: CASSQDRDNTEAFF.